This T cell receptor beta chain was captured in a study of shared clonotypes between healthy human individuals. There are a few counts of this clone. Its specificity is not known. Sorted-subset replicate PCRs used around 0.2 ug DNA, 25,000 to 30,000 T cell genomes. Clones were sequenced by immunoSEQ multiplex PCR, and TCRdb holds only the in-frame ones, with some missing. This repertoire shows more than 2,000,000 clones, more than 80% found once; its top ten account for about 0.37%. Study outcomes and limitations: Generally, estimated richness proved larger in naive subsets than it did in memory subsets. Among donors, the sharing of clonotypes was expected to be influenced by sequencing depth. Despite large depth, rarefaction showed incomplete sorted-subset sequencing.

This clonotype originated in a young man in good health. Some clones in this sample may be carry-over from other donors' samples. Sequencing was carried out using naive CD4+ T cells from PBMCs. The subset denotes: CD45RA+ positively selected.

CDR3 sequence (DNA): TGTGCCAGCAGCCCCCCCGGACAGGGGAAAAAACTGTTTTTT. This gives the protein CASSPPGQGKKLFF. V is TRBV25-1 and J is TRBJ1-4, with TRBD1 matching over 9 bases. Germline lookup yields CDR1 MGHDK and CDR2 SYGVNS. The CDR3 spans 14 residues. V was pared by 6 bases and J by 9 bases, with 8 bases of the junction left unmatched.